Here is one T cell receptor beta chain with its context. The data originate from a study of T cell responses to AZD1222 COVID-19 vaccine. Germline values: CDR1 KGHSH, CDR2 LQKENI. After removal of 6 bases from V and 6 bases from J, the junction contained 6 bases not matched to a gene. The length of the CDR3 is 16 residues. Assay used: immunoSEQ multiplex PCR; TCRdb lists only in-frame clones, some missing. This table holds about 150,000 clones, roughly 90% found once. This sequence originates from an adult who received the AZD1222 COVID-19 vaccine. The material sequenced was peripheral blood, taken 28 days after the second AZD1222 dose. V is TRBV18 and J is TRBJ2-1; 15 bases fit TRBD2. The DNA for the CDR3 is TGTGCCAGCTCCGGGACTAGCGGGGGGCAGGGCAATGAGCAGTTCTTC. Protein: CASSGTSGGQGNEQFF.